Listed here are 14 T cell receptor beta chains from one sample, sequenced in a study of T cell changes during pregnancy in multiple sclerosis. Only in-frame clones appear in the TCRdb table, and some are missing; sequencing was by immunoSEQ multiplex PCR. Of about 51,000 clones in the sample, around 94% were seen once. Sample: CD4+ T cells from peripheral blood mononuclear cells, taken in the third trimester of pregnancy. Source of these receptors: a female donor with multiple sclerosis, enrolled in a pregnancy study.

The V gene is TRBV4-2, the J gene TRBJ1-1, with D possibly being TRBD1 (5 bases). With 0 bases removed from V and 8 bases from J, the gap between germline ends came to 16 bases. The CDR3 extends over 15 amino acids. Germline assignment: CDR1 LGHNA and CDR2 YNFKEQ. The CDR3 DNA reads TGTGCCAGCAGCCAAGATCCGGTAGGGGATGGCGAAGCTTTCTTT. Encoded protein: CASSQDPVGDGEAFF.

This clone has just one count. The CDR3 loop reads CASSLGLAAYEQYF. CDR3 DNA: TGTGCCAGCAGCCTCGGACTAGCGGCCTACGAGCAGTACTTC. The V gene is TRBV7-2, the J gene TRBJ2-7; TRBD2 agrees at 10 bases. This CDR3 comprises 14 residues. Germline values: CDR1 SGHTA, CDR2 FQGNSA. V shed 5 bases and J 2 bases; nucleotides not matched to a gene: 3.

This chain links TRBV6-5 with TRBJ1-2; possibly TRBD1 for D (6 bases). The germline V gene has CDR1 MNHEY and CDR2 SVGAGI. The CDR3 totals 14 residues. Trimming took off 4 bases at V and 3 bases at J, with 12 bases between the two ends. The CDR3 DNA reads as TGTGCCAGCAGTTTTCTGACAGGAGACTATGGCTACACCTTC. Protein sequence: CASSFLTGDYGYTF.

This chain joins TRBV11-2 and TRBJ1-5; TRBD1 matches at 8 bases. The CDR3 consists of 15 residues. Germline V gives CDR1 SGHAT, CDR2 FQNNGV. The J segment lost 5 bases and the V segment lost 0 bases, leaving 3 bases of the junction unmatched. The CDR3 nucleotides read TGTGCCAGCAGCTTAGATCTGACAGGGGATCAGCCCCAGCATTTT. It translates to CASSLDLTGDQPQHF.

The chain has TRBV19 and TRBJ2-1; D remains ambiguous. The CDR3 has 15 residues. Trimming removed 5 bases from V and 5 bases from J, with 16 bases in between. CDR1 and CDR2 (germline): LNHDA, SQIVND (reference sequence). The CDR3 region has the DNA TGTGCCAGTAGTGGCGGCCGTCGCAGCCACAATGAGCAGTTCTTC. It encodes CASSGGRRSHNEQFF.

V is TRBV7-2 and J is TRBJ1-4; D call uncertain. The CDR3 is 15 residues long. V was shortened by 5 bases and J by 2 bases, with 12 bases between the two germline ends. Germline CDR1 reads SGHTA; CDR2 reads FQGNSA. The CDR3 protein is CASSGLTGTNEKLFF. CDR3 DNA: TGTGCCAGCAGCGGGTTGACTGGGACTAATGAAAAACTGTTTTTT.

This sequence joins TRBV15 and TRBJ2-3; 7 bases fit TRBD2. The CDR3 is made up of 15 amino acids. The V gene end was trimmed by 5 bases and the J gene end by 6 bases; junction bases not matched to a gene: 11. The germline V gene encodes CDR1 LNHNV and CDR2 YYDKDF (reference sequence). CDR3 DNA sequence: TGTGCCACCAGCGCCTTATCTGGGAGGGTCGATACGCAGTATTTT. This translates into CATSALSGRVDTQYF.

The DNA of the CDR3 is TGTGCCACCAGCAGACCTCCGGGCACAGATACGCAGTATTTT. Its protein product is CATSRPPGTDTQYF. This chain uses TRBV15 with TRBJ2-3; no clear D gene. Trimming stripped 2 bases from V and 1 base from J, with 7 bases between. The CDR3 is made up of 14 amino acids. Looked up from germline, CDR1 is LNHNV and CDR2 is YYDKDF (reference sequence).

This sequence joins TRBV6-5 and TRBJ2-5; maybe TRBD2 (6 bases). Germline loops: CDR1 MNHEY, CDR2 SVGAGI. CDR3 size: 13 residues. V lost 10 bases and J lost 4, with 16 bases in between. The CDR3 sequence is CATGGRLGETQYF. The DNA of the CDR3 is TGTGCCACCGGGGGAAGGTTAGGAGAGACCCAGTACTTC.

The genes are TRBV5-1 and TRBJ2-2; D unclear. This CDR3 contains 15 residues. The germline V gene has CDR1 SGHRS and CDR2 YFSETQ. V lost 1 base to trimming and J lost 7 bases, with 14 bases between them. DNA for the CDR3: TGCGCCAGCAGCTTGCACGTCAACAATAACGGGGAGCTGTTTTTT. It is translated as CASSLHVNNNGELFF.

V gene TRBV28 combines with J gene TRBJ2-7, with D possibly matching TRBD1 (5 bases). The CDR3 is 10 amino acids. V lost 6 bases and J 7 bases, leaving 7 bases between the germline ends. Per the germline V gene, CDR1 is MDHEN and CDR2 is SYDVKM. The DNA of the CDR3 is TGTGCCAGCAGAGGGGAAGAGCAGTACTTC. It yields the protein CASRGEEQYF.

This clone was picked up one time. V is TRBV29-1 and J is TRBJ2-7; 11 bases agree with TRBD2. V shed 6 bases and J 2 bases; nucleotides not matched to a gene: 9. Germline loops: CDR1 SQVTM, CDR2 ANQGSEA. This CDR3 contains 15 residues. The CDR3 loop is CSVGPRLAGTYEQYF. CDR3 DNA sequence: TGCAGCGTAGGACCTAGACTAGCGGGAACCTACGAGCAGTACTTC.

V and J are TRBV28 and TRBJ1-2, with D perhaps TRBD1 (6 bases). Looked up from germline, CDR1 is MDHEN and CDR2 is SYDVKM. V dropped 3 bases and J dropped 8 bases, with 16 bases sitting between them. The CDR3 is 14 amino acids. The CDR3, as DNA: TGTGCCAGCAGTTTGGACAGAGTCTCGGGGGGCTACACCTTC. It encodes CASSLDRVSGGYTF.

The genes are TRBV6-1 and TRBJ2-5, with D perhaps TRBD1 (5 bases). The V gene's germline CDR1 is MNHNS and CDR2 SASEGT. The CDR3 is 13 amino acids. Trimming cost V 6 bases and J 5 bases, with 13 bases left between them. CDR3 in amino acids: CASRTAQWETQYF. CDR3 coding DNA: TGTGCCAGCAGGACAGCCCAATGGGAGACCCAGTACTTC.